This T cell receptor beta chain is from a study of T-cell reconstitution after alpha-beta-depleted transplantation in children. Unique molecular identifiers were incorporated into the prepared TCRbeta library. TCRdb redid the calling of the PCR reads with MiXCR, one entry per CDR3 protein. The table lists about 540,000 distinct CDR3 sequences, around 16% of them singletons. The CDR3 sequence is 15 residues long. Trimming took 5 bases from V and 2 from J; bases not matched to a gene: 7. The germline V gene has CDR1 KGHSH and CDR2 LQKENI. The clonotype was recovered from a human donor who donated a stem cell graft to a child with acute lymphoblastic leukemia. Sequencing was performed on PBMCs from the stem cell graft donor, taken from the stem cell graft. The V call is TRBV18, the J call TRBJ2-7; 9 bases agree with TRBD2. The CDR3 is CASSSIAGVTYEQYF. CDR3 sequence (DNA): TGTGCCAGCTCATCGATAGCGGGAGTCACCTACGAGCAGTACTTC.